Below, 27 T cell receptor beta chains from the same sample are listed, as sequenced in a study of blood T cell repertoires in COVID-19. Sequenced by immunoSEQ multiplex PCR; TCRdb stores in-frame clones only, minus some. The sample lists about 220,000 clones, roughly 84% occurring once. Sequencing was performed on peripheral blood. The receptors here all came from a woman aged 60-75 years who had recovered from COVID-19.

The chain employs TRBV6-5 and TRBJ2-5; 9 nucleotides match TRBD2. Germline loops: CDR1 MNHEY, CDR2 SVGAGI. There are 15 residues in the CDR3. Trimming removed 6 bases from V and 2 bases from J; junction bases left unmatched: 7. The chain's CDR3 is CASRVAGAGQETQYF. The CDR3 region has the DNA TGTGCCAGCAGAGTAGCGGGGGCAGGGCAAGAGACCCAGTACTTC.

The chain recombines TRBV3-1 (or the pseudogene TRBV3-2) with TRBJ2-7; possible D gene TRBD2, 6 bases. This CDR3 has 20 residues. CDR1 is LGHDT, CDR2 YNNKEL, per germline (reference sequence). V was trimmed by 0 bases and J by 0 bases, leaving 24 bases between them. CDR3 sequence reads: CASSQDLIWEERQSSYEQYF. The CDR3 coding sequence is TGTGCCAGCAGCCAAGATCTAATCTGGGAGGAGCGGCAGAGCTCCTACGAGCAGTACTTC.

This rearrangement joins TRBV4-3 to TRBJ2-1, with TRBD2 matching over 12 bases. The V gene's germline CDR1 is LGHNA and CDR2 YSLEER. The CDR3 sequence is 15 residues long. After removal of 1 base from V and 9 bases from J, the junction contained 4 bases not matched to a gene. In nucleotides, the CDR3 is TGCGCCAGCAGCCAAGCTAGCGGGGGGGCCGGTGAGCAGTTCTTC. This gives the protein CASSQASGGAGEQFF.

The chain combines TRBV4-1 with TRBJ2-4; D possibly corresponds to TRBD1 (5 bases). With 2 bases removed from V and 9 bases from J, the gap between germline ends came to 20 bases. Germline V gives CDR1 MGHRA, CDR2 YSYEKL. The CDR3 has 16 residues. The CDR3 bases are TGCGCCAGCAGCCAATCCCCCTTAGTTAGGGGTCCCATTCAGTACTTC. As protein: CASSQSPLVRGPIQYF.

This chain connects TRBV7-3 to TRBJ2-2; D not certain. Germline CDR1 SGHTA, CDR2 FQGTGA. The CDR3 loop spans 13 amino acids. V gave up 5 bases and J gave up 5 bases, with 9 bases separating them. CDR3 sequence (DNA): TGTGCCAGCAGCCAAAGGAGAACCGGGGAGCTGTTTTTT. The encoded protein is CASSQRRTGELFF.

DNA of the CDR3: TGTGCCAGCAGTGACTCTATAGAAGAGACCCAGTACTTC. Protein sequence: CASSDSIEETQYF. The rearrangement uses TRBV2 and TRBJ2-5; D is unresolved. Deletions cut 3 bases from V and 3 bases from J, with 8 bases between. The CDR3 has 13 amino acids. The germline gives CDR1 SNHLY, CDR2 FYNNEI.

The J gene is TRBJ2-4, the V gene TRBV14, with 7 bases aligning to TRBD1. Trimming cost V 4 bases and J 0 bases; bases outside gene matches: 6. Germline CDR1 SGHDN, CDR2 FVKESK. The CDR3 contains 16 residues. The CDR3 sequence: CASSLTGTLAKNIQYF. Written as DNA, the CDR3 is TGTGCCAGCAGCCTGACAGGGACGTTAGCCAAAAACATTCAGTACTTC. The entire variable domain, with the rest obtained from reference TRBV14 and TRBJ2-4, is as follows: EAGVTQFPSHSVIEKGQTVTLRCDPISGHDNLYWYRRVMGKEIKFLLHFVKESKQDESGMPNNRFLAERTGGTYSTLKVQPAELEDSGVYFCASSLTGTLAKNIQYFGAGTRLSVL.

The chain employs TRBV5-5 and TRBJ2-1; D ambiguous. This CDR3 comprises 14 residues. The germline gives CDR1 SGHKS, CDR2 YYEKEE (reference sequence). The ends were cut back, 2 bases at V and 0 bases at J, with 6 bases in the middle. For the CDR3, the DNA is TGTGCCAGCAGCTTCTACAGCTCCTACAATGAGCAGTTCTTC. It is translated as CASSFYSSYNEQFF.

On this clone itself: At one end the junction does not follow the germline gene, possibly because of a read error. CDR3 in amino acids: CASSVVLAGATINF. CDR3 nucleotides: TGTGCCAGCAGCGTAGTCCTAGCGGGGGCGACGATCAACTTC. This chain uses TRBV9 with TRBJ2-5; the match to TRBD2 covers 10 bases. CDR3 length: 14 amino acids. The germline CDR1 and CDR2 sequences are SGDLS and YYNGEE.

The V call is TRBV27, the J call TRBJ1-6; 8 bases align to TRBD1. This CDR3 region has 15 residues. CDR1 and CDR2 (germline): MNHEY, SMNVEV (reference sequence). Trimming at V came to 5 bases and at J to 6 bases, leaving 6 bases not matched to a gene. The CDR3 DNA follows: TGTGCCAGCAGTATAAGGACAGGGCTTAATTCACCCCTCCACTTT. Translated, it gives CASSIRTGLNSPLHF.

The chain uses TRBV2 and TRBJ2-7, with D possibly TRBD2 on 7 matching bases. CDR1 SNHLY and CDR2 FYNNEI come from the germline V gene. Trimming took off 5 bases at V and 5 bases at J, with 13 bases between the two ends. This CDR3 spans 13 amino acids. The CDR3 spells CASSFGGPDEQYF. In DNA form, the CDR3 reads TGTGCCAGCAGTTTCGGGGGGCCCGACGAGCAGTACTTC.

For this clone: The sample holds other DNA sequences that translate to the same CDR3. The genes are TRBV2 and TRBJ1-5; D unresolved. In germline, CDR1 is SNHLY, CDR2 FYNNEI. Trimming left V 1 base short and J 1 base short, with 8 bases between. The CDR3 consists of 15 residues. The CDR3 DNA sequence: TGTGCCAGCAGTGAAGGGCGAGCGAGCAATCAGCCCCAGCATTTT. The encoded protein is CASSEGRASNQPQHF. The full variable domain, with the rest looked up from reference TRBV2 and TRBJ1-5, is EPEVTQTPSHQVTQMGQEVILRCVPISNHLYFYWYRQILGQKVEFLVSFYNNEISEKSEIFDDQFSVERPDGSNFTLKIRSTKLEDSAMYFCASSEGRASNQPQHFGDGTRLSIL.

The chain uses TRBV5-1 and TRBJ1-1; a possible D gene is TRBD1 (5 bases). CDR3 length equals 15 residues. V lost 4 bases and J lost 1, with 14 bases in between. Germline-derived CDR1 and CDR2 are SGHRS and YFSETQ. The DNA for the CDR3 is TGCGCCAGCAGCCGGACAACAGTGCCGAACACTGAAGCTTTCTTT. Translating it yields CASSRTTVPNTEAFF.

J is TRBJ1-1 and V is TRBV5-1; TRBD1 is a possible D gene (5 bases). The V gene lost 3 bases and the J gene lost 0 bases, with 18 bases spanning the gap. The V gene's germline CDR1 is SGHRS and CDR2 YFSETQ. CDR3 length: 17 amino acids. The CDR3 spells CASSSLGGGTVNTEAFF. CDR3 in DNA: TGCGCCAGCAGCTCGTTGGGAGGTGGGACTGTGAACACTGAAGCTTTCTTT.

This clone was picked up a small number of times. This rearrangement joins TRBV6-2 or TRBV6-3 to TRBJ2-4, with TRBD2 identical over 7 bases. With 5 bases clipped from V and 6 bases from J, the junction kept 13 bases outside the gene matches. The CDR3 loop spans 16 amino acids. CDR1 and CDR2 (germline): MNHEY, SVGEGT. CDR3 sequence (DNA): TGTGCCAGCAGTACCCGAACCGGGACGGGGGGAAACATTCAGTACTTC. It encodes CASSTRTGTGGNIQYF.

The rearrangement joins TRBV6-6 to TRBJ2-7; TRBD2 is a possible D gene (6 bases). In germline, CDR1 is MNHNY, CDR2 SVGAGI (reference sequence). This CDR3 contains 16 residues. Trimming pared 5 bases from V and 0 bases from J, leaving 17 bases between. In nucleotides, the CDR3 is TGTGCCAGCAGTCCTAGACTAGTTACTTCCTCCTACGAGCAGTACTTC. Amino acid sequence: CASSPRLVTSSYEQYF.

This clone was counted once. CDR3 bases: TGTGCCAGCAGCCCCCCCGTCCGCGGGGGGGACGCCGGGGAGCTGTTTTTT. This translates into CASSPPVRGGDAGELFF. This chain connects TRBV7-9 to TRBJ2-2, with TRBD2 identical over 9 bases. This CDR3 has 17 residues. CDR1 is SEHNR and CDR2 is FQNEAQ in the germline V gene (reference sequence). The V segment lost 5 bases and the J segment 6 bases; nucleotides outside the gene matches: 13.

The chain is built from TRBV6-6 and TRBJ1-1, with 9 bases identical to TRBD1. There are 15 residues in the CDR3. The V segment lost 6 bases and the J segment 7 bases; nucleotides outside the gene matches: 12. Germline V CDR1 and CDR2: MNHNY, SVGAGI (reference sequence). CDR3 residues: CASRHQTGGRNEAFF. The CDR3 nucleotides are TGTGCCAGCAGACATCAGACAGGGGGACGGAATGAAGCTTTCTTT.

J is TRBJ1-1 and V is TRBV11-2, with D possibly matching TRBD1 (5 bases). The CDR3 has 15 residues. Trimming removed 1 base from V and 7 bases from J, with 16 bases in between. Germline loops: CDR1 SGHAT, CDR2 FQNNGV. CDR3 sequence (DNA): TGTGCCAGCAGCTTAGTTCTTCTGGGGGGTCGTGAAGCTTTCTTT. This gives the protein CASSLVLLGGREAFF.

The chain couples TRBV7-6 to TRBJ2-2; D not certain. Germline CDR1 and CDR2: SGHVS and FNYEAQ. CDR3 size: 15 residues. The V gene lost 1 base and the J gene lost 7 bases, with 13 bases spanning the gap. The DNA for the CDR3 is TGTGCCAGCAGCTTAGGCGGCTCGATCCTCGGGGAGCTGTTTTTT. Encoded protein: CASSLGGSILGELFF.

A few counts support this clone. The chain recombines TRBV29-1 with TRBJ1-2, with 9 bases aligning to TRBD1. V was pared by 5 bases and J by 5 bases, with 6 bases of the junction left unmatched. The germline V gene has CDR1 SQVTM and CDR2 ANQGSEA. CDR3 length: 13 residues. The CDR3 nucleotides are TGCAGCGTTACCGGGACAGGGAGGTATGGCTACACCTTC. This gives the protein CSVTGTGRYGYTF.

This chain joins TRBV7-2 and TRBJ1-2, with D tentatively TRBD1 (5 bases). The CDR3 contains 15 residues. Deletions cut 5 bases from V and 0 bases from J, with 13 bases between. Germline-derived CDR1 and CDR2 are SGHTA and FQGNSA. Written as DNA, the CDR3 is TGTGCCAGCAGCGAAGAGACAGTCTCTAACTATGGCTACACCTTC. It encodes CASSEETVSNYGYTF.

The chain has TRBV27 and TRBJ1-5, with 8 bases fitting TRBD1. The CDR3 loop spans 16 amino acids. CDR1 is MNHEY, CDR2 SMNVEV, per germline (reference sequence). Unmatched junction bases numbered 7, after V lost 5 bases and J lost 1 base. The CDR3 nucleotides are TGTGCCAGCAGTCGAACAGGGGGATGGAGCAATCAGCCCCAGCATTTT. This sequence encodes CASSRTGGWSNQPQHF.

V usage is TRBV25-1 and J usage is TRBJ1-3; D call uncertain. Trimming cost V 4 bases and J 4 bases, with 8 bases left between them. Germline V gene data show CDR1 as MGHDK and CDR2 as SYGVNS. CDR3 length equals 13 residues. In nucleotides, the CDR3 is TGTGCCAGCAGTGTGTCCAGAGGAAACACCATATATTTT. Residues: CASSVSRGNTIYF.

The chain uses TRBV3-1 (or the pseudogene TRBV3-2) and TRBJ2-7; possible D gene TRBD2, 5 bases. CDR1 LGHDT and CDR2 YNNKEL come from the germline V gene (reference sequence). CDR3 length equals 14 residues. V lost 0 bases to trimming and J lost 6 bases, with 12 bases between them. CDR3 coding DNA: TGTGCCAGCAGCCAAGATCGGGCCGAGGGCGAGCAGTACTTC. Translation: CASSQDRAEGEQYF.

This clone occurred a few times. The identical CDR3 is also encoded by other nucleotide sequences in the sample. This chain connects TRBV2 to TRBJ2-7, with 9 nucleotides matching TRBD1. J lost 4 bases, V lost 6 bases, and 7 bases had no gene match. Per germline, CDR1 SNHLY and CDR2 FYNNEI. CDR3 length equals 14 residues. CDR3 nucleotides: TGTGCCAGCAGGAATACAGGGGGCGCGTACGAGCAGTACTTC. Encoded protein: CASRNTGGAYEQYF.

This clone was counted once. The CDR3 spells CASSHTTTDTQYF. Written as DNA, the CDR3 is TGTGCCAGCAGCCATACTACCACAGATACGCAGTATTTT. The V call is TRBV3-1 (or the pseudogene TRBV3-2), the J call TRBJ2-3; no definite D call. This CDR3 is built from 13 residues. V was cut by 3 bases and J by 2 bases, with 6 bases left in between. Germline CDR1 is LGHDT and CDR2 is YNNKEL (reference sequence).